A single TCR beta chain is shown here with its context. Other DNA sequences from this sample encode an identical CDR3 as well. This sample is drawn from a study of blood T cell repertoires in COVID-19. This CDR3 contains 14 residues. In germline, CDR1 is MGHRA, CDR2 YSYEKL. The ends were cut back, 1 base at V and 1 base at J, with 8 bases in the middle. Assay: immunoSEQ multiplex PCR; the TCRdb copy retains only in-frame clones and omits some. Of 260,000 or so clones listed, roughly 85% are singletons. This chain connects TRBV4-1 to TRBJ2-7; D unclear. The sequence was collected from a woman aged 40 to 50 who had been exposed to COVID-19. Sequenced material: PBMCs or T cells enriched from blood (not recorded which). The CDR3 loop reads CASSQAGPSYEQYF. CDR3 nucleotide sequence: TGCGCCAGCAGCCAAGCAGGTCCATCCTACGAGCAGTACTTC.